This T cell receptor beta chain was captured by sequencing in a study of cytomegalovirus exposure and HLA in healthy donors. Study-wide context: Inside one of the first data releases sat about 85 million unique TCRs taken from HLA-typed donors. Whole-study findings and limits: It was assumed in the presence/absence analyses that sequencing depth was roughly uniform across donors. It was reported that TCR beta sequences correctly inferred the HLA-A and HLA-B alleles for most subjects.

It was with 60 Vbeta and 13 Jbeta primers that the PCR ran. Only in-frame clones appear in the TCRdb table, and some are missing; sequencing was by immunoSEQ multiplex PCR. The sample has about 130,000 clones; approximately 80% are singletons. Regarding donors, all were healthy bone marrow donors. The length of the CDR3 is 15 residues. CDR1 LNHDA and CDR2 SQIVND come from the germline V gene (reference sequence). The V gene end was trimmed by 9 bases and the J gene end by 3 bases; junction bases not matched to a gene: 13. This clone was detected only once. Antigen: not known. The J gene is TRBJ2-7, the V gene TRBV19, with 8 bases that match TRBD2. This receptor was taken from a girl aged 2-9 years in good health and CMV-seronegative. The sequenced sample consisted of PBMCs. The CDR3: CASRGQISGNYEQYF. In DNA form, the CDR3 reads TGTGCCAGCCGGGGTCAGATTAGCGGGAACTACGAGCAGTACTTC.